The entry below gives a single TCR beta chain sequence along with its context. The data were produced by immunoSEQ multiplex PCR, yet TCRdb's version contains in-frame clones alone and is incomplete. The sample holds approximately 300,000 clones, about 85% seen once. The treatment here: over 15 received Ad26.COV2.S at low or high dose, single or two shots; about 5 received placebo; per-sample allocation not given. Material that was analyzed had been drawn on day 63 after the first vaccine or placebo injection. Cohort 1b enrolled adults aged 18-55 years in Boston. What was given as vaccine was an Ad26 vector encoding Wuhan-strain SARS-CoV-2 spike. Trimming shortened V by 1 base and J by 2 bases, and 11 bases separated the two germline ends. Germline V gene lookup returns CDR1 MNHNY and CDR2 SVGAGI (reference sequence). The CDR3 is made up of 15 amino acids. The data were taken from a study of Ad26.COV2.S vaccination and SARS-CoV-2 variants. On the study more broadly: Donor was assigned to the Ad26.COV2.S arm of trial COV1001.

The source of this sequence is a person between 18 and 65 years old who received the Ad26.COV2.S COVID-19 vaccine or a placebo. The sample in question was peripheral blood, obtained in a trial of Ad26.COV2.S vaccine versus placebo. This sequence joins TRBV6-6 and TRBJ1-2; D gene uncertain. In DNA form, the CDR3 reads TGTGCCAGCAGTTACTACATATCCGTAAACTATGGCTACACCTTC. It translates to CASSYYISVNYGYTF.